This T cell receptor beta chain is drawn from a study of blood T cell repertoires in COVID-19. Study-wide context: PBMCs, B-cell-depleted T cells, or T cells provided the cDNA or gDNA that made up the material.

Per the authors' pipeline: Estimation of nucleated cell counts relied on the amplification of reference gene primers. Clones were sequenced by immunoSEQ multiplex PCR, and TCRdb holds only the in-frame ones, with some missing. V, J and clone size are those of that table, while D and trimming were read from the DNA. The table includes about 110,000 clones, around 84% detected once. CDR3 length: 17 amino acids. V trimming: 4 bases; J trimming: 9 bases; junction bases outside the gene matches: 18. Germline CDR1 reads SGHRS; CDR2 reads YFSETQ. Specimen: peripheral blood. The chain links TRBV5-1 to TRBJ2-1; 8 positions agree with TRBD2. This receptor was taken from a woman of 80 years or more with active or convalescent COVID-19. The CDR3 is CASSTQVLADLSGEQFF. The CDR3 DNA sequence: TGCGCCAGCAGCACGCAAGTACTAGCGGACCTAAGCGGTGAGCAGTTCTTC.